A single T cell receptor (beta chain) is shown here with its context. Its antigen is not known. PCR used 60 Vbeta primers and 13 Jbeta primers. Data came from immunoSEQ multiplex PCR; TCRdb stores just in-frame clones and leaves some out. The sample has 200,000 to 250,000 clones. Trimming took 2 bases from V and 2 from J; bases not matched to a gene: 8. Looked up from germline, CDR1 is PRHDT and CDR2 is FYEKMQ (reference sequence). This CDR3 comprises 16 residues. This sample is drawn from a study of cytomegalovirus exposure and HLA in healthy donors. Whole-study findings and limits: Presence/absence analysis assumed near-uniform sequencing depth across donors.

The clonotype was recovered from a girl aged 2-15 years in good health and CMV-seropositive. Material for sequencing was PBMCs. V and J are TRBV13 and TRBJ2-5, with 7 bases that match TRBD2. The CDR3 is CASSLSGGNEQETQYF. In DNA form, the CDR3 reads TGTGCCAGCAGCTTATCGGGGGGAAATGAACAAGAGACCCAGTACTTC.